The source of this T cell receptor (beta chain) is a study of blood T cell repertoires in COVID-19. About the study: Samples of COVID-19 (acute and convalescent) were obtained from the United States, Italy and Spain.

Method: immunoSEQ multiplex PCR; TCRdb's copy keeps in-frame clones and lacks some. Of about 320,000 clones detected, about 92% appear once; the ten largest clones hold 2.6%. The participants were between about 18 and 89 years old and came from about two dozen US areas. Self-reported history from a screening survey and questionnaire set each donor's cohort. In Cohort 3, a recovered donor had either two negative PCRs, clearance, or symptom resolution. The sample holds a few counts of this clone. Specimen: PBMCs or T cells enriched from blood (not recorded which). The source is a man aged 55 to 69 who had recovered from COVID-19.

CDR3 residues: CASSQDRHRNEKLFF. The CDR3 DNA follows: TGTGCCAGCAGCCAGGACAGGCACCGAAATGAAAAACTGTTTTTT. The V and J genes are TRBV16 and TRBJ1-4; TRBD1 agrees at 7 bases. Germline assignment: CDR1 KGHSY and CDR2 FQNENV. With 3 bases clipped from V and 5 bases from J, the junction kept 6 bases outside the gene matches. CDR3 length equals 15 residues.